One and the same sample provided the 8 T cell receptor beta chains below, sequenced in a study of cytomegalovirus exposure and HLA in healthy donors. It was with 60 Vbeta and 13 Jbeta primers that the PCR ran. Profiled with immunoSEQ multiplex PCR; TCRdb holds only in-frame clones, not every one. The sample has some 120,000 clones; around 75% are singletons. What was sequenced was PBMCs. These receptor sequences come from a woman aged 30 to 39 in good health and CMV-seronegative.

The chain links TRBV29-1 to TRBJ1-3; tentative D call: TRBD1 (6 bases). The V and J ends lost 4 bases and 2 bases respectively, with 9 bases between them. Germline-derived CDR1 and CDR2 are SQVTM and ANQGSEA. This CDR3 is 13 amino acids long. The DNA for the CDR3 is TGCAGCGTTGTGGGGGCAGCTGGAAACACCATATATTTT. Residues: CSVVGAAGNTIYF. The complete variable domain, with remaining parts taken from reference TRBV29-1 and TRBJ1-3, reads SAVISQKPSRDICQRGTSLTIQCQVDSQVTMMFWYRQQPGQSLTLIATANQGSEATYESGFVIDKFPISRPNLTFSTLTVSNMSPEDSSIYLCSVVGAAGNTIYFGEGSWLTVV.

The chain uses TRBV5-6 and TRBJ1-2, with 8 bases aligning to TRBD1. V shed 4 bases, J shed 1 base, and the junction held 12 bases outside the gene matches. The germline CDR1 and CDR2 sequences are SGHDT and YYEEEE. This CDR3 has 17 residues. The CDR3 reads CASSEAPGTGFNYGYTF. In DNA, the CDR3 is TGTGCCAGCAGCGAGGCCCCCGGGACAGGATTTAACTATGGCTACACCTTC. The whole variable domain, remainder taken from reference TRBV5-6 and TRBJ1-2, is DAGVTQSPTHLIKTRGQQVTLRCSPKSGHDTVSWYQQALGQGPQFIFQYYEEEERQRGNFPDRFSGHQFPNYSSELNVNALLLGDSALYLCASSEAPGTGFNYGYTFGSGTRLTVV.

The table lists this clone with a count of one. J is TRBJ2-3 and V is TRBV7-9, with TRBD1 identical over 8 bases. Germline V gene sequence: CDR1 SEHNR, CDR2 FQNEAQ (reference sequence). The CDR3 contains 14 residues. V shed 4 bases and J 8 bases; nucleotides not matched to a gene: 8. The CDR3 spells CASSSIQGAGTQYF. The CDR3 region has the DNA TGTGCCAGCAGCTCGATCCAGGGGGCAGGTACGCAGTATTTT.

The gene calls are TRBV9 and TRBJ1-1; D is perhaps TRBD1 (5 bases). The germline V gene encodes CDR1 SGDLS and CDR2 YYNGEE. V lost 2 bases and J lost 8, with 10 bases in between. The CDR3 extends over 12 amino acids. CDR3 amino acids: CASSVLGGEAFF. The CDR3 DNA reads as TGTGCCAGCAGCGTTCTGGGGGGAGAAGCTTTCTTT.

The chain uses TRBV28 and TRBJ2-7, with 9 nucleotides matching TRBD1. After removal of 3 bases from V and 2 bases from J, the junction contained 2 bases not matched to a gene. Germline V gene lookup returns CDR1 MDHEN and CDR2 SYDVKM. This CDR3 is 14 amino acids long. The CDR3 DNA reads as TGTGCCAGCAGTTTGAGACAGGGGGCCTACGAGCAGTACTTC. The encoded protein is CASSLRQGAYEQYF.

The chain combines TRBV9 with TRBJ2-1, with 9 positions matching TRBD2. The trim removed 0 bases at V and 9 bases at J, leaving 7 bases unmatched. Germline CDR1 reads SGDLS; CDR2 reads YYNGEE. This CDR3 comprises 15 residues. The CDR3 nucleotides read TGTGCCAGCAGCGTAGTTACTAGCGGGTATGCTGAGCAGTTCTTC. This translates into CASSVVTSGYAEQFF.

The CDR3 reads CASSLSGSANTEAFF. CDR3 nucleotide sequence: TGTGCCAGCAGCCTTAGCGGCAGCGCGAACACTGAAGCTTTCTTT. The chain couples TRBV6-5 to TRBJ1-1; D unresolved. Germline loops: CDR1 MNHEY, CDR2 SVGAGI. Trimming cost V 6 bases and J 1 base, with 15 bases left between them. The CDR3 is 15 residues long.

The chain uses TRBV27 and TRBJ2-1, with D perhaps TRBD2 (6 bases). Per the germline V gene, CDR1 is MNHEY and CDR2 is SMNVEV (reference sequence). This CDR3 has 14 amino acids. Trimming left V 3 bases short and J 7 bases short, with 13 bases between. The CDR3 bases are TGTGCCAGCAGTTTGTGGACGGGGAGGAATGAGCAGTTCTTC. Encoded protein: CASSLWTGRNEQFF.